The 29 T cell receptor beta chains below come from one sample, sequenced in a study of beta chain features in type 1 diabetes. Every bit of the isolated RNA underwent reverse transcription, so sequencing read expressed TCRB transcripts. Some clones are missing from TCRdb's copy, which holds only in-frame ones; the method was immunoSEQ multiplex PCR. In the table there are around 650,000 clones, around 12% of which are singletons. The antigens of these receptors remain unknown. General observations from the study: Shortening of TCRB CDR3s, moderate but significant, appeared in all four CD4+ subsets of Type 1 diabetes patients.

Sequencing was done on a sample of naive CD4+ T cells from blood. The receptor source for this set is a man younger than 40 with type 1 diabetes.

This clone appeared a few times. CDR3 bases: TGTGCCAGCAGTGTTGACAGTGCATCCAGTGGCTACACCTTC. It specifies CASSVDSASSGYTF. This chain uses TRBV2 with TRBJ1-2; the D gene is possibly TRBD1 (5 bases). Trimming pared 4 bases from V and 7 bases from J, leaving 16 bases between. The CDR3 covers 14 residues. Germline V gene lookup returns CDR1 SNHLY and CDR2 FYNNEI.

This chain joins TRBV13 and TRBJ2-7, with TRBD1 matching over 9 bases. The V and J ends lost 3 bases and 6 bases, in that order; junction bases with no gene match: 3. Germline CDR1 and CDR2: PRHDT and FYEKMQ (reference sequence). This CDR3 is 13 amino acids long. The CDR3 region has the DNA TGTGCCAGCAGCTTGCAGGACAGGGGCGAGCAGTACTTC. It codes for CASSLQDRGEQYF. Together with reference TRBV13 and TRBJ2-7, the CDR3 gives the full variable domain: AAGVIQSPRHLIKEKRETATLKCYPIPRHDTVYWYQQGPGQDPQFLISFYEKMQSDKGSIPDRFSAQQFSDYHSELNMSSLELGDSALYFCASSLQDRGEQYFGPGTRLTVT.

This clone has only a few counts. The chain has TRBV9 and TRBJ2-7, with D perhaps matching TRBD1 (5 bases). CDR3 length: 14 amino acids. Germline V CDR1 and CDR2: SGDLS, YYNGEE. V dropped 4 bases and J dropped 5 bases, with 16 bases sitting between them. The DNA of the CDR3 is TGTGCCAGCAGCCCCAGGGCAGCTGCGGACGAGCAGTACTTC. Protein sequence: CASSPRAAADEQYF.

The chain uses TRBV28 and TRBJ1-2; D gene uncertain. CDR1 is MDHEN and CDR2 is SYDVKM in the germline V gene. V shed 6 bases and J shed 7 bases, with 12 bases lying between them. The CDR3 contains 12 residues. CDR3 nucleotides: TGTGCCAGCAGCGAAGAGGAGGGTGGCTACACCTTC. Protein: CASSEEEGGYTF.

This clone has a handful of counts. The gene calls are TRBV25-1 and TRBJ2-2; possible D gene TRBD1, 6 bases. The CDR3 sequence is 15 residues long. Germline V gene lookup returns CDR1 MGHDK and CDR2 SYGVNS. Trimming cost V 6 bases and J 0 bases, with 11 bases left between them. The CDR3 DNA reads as TGTGCCAGCAGCCCCGGGACATCGAACACCGGGGAGCTGTTTTTT. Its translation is CASSPGTSNTGELFF.

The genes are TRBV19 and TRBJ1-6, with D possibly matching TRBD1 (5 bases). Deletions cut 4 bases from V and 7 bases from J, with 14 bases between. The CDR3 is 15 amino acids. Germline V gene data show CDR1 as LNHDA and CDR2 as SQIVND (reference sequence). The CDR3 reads CASSRGSQQNSPLHF. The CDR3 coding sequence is TGTGCCAGTAGTAGGGGGTCGCAGCAGAATTCACCCCTCCACTTT.

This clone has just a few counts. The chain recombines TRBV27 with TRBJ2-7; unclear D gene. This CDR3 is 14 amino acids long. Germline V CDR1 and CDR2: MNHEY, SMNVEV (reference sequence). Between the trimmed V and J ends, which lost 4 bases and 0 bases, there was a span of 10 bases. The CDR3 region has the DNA TGTGCCAGCAGTTCCGGGTTCCCCTCCTACGAGCAGTACTTC. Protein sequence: CASSSGFPSYEQYF.

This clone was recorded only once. The CDR3 region is CASSVTTEYGYTF. DNA for the CDR3: TGTGCCAGCAGCGTAACGACAGAGTATGGCTACACCTTC. V usage is TRBV9 and J usage is TRBJ1-2, with D tentatively TRBD1 (5 bases). V gave up 1 base and J gave up 5 bases, with 9 bases separating them. This CDR3 is built from 13 residues. Germline V gene data show CDR1 as SGDLS and CDR2 as YYNGEE.

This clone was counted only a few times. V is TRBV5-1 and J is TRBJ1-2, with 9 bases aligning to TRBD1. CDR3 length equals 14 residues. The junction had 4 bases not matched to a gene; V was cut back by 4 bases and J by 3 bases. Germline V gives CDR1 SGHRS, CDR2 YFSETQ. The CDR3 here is CASSVDRGDYGYTF. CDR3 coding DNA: TGCGCCAGCAGCGTGGACAGGGGTGACTATGGCTACACCTTC.

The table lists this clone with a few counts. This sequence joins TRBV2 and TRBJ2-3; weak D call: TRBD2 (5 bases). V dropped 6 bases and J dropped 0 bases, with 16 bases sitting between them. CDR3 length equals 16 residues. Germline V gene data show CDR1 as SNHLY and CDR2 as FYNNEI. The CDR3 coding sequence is TGTGCCAGCAGCAACGATGGACTGACTAGCACAGATACGCAGTATTTT. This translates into CASSNDGLTSTDTQYF.

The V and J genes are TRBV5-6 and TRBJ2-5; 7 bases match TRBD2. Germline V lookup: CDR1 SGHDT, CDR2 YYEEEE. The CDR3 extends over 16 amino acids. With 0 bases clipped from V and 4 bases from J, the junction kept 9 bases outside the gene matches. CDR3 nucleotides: TGTGCCAGCAGCTTGGGGCCAGCGGGGAGTCGAGAGACCCAGTACTTC. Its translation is CASSLGPAGSRETQYF.

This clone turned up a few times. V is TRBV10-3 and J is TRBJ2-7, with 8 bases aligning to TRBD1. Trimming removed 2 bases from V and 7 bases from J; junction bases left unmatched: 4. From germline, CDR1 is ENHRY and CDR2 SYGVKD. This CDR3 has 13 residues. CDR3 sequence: CAISETRQGEQYF. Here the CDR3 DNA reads TGTGCCATCAGTGAGACCCGACAGGGGGAGCAGTACTTC.

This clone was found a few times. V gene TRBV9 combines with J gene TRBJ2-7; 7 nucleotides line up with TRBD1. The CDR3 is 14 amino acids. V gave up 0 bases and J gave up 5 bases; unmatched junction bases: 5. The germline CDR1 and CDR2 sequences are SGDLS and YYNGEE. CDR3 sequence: CASSVVGQGDEQYF. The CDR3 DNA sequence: TGTGCCAGCAGCGTAGTAGGGCAGGGGGACGAGCAGTACTTC.

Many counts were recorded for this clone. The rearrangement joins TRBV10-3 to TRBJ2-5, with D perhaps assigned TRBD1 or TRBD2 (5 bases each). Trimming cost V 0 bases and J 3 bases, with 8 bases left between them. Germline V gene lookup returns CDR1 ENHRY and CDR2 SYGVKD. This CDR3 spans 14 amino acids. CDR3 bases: TGTGCCATCAGTGAGTCGATGGGGGAAGAGACCCAGTACTTC. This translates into CAISESMGEETQYF.

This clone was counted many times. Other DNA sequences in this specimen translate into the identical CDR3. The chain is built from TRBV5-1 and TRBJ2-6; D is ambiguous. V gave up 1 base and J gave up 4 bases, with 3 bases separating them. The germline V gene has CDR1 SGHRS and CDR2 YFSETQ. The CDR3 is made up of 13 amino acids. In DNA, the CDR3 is TGCGCCAGCAGCTTGTCGGGGGCCAACGTCCTGACTTTC. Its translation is CASSLSGANVLTF.

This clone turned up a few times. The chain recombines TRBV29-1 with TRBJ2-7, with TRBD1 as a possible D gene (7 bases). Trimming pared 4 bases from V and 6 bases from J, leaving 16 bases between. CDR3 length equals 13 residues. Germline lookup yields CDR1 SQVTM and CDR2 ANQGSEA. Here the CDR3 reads CSVGGTVLPEQYF. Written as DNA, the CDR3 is TGCAGCGTTGGCGGGACAGTCCTCCCCGAGCAGTACTTC.

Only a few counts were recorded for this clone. The CDR3 DNA is TGTGCCAGCAGCCCTCCGACCTGGGACACTGAAGCTTTCTTT. This codes for CASSPPTWDTEAFF. This chain links TRBV7-9 with TRBJ1-1; D gene ambiguous. Germline loops: CDR1 SEHNR, CDR2 FQNEAQ (reference sequence). The CDR3 contains 14 residues. V was pared by 5 bases and J by 3 bases, with 13 bases between.

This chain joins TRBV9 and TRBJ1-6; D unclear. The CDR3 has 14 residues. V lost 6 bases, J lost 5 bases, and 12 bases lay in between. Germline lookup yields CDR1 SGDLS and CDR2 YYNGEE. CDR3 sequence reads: CASMAGLNNSPLHF. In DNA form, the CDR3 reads TGTGCCAGCATGGCGGGTCTTAATAATTCACCCCTCCACTTT.

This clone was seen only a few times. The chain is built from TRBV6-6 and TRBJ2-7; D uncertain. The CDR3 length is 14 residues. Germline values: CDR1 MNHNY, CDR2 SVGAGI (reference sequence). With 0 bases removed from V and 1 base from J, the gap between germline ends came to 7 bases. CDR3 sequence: CASSYSSTSYEQYF. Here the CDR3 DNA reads TGTGCCAGCAGTTACTCATCGACATCCTACGAGCAGTACTTC.

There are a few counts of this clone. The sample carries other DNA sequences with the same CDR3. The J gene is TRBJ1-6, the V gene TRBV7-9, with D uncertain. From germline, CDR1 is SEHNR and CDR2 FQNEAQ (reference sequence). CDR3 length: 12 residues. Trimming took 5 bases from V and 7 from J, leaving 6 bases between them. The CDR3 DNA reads TGTGCCAGCAGCCTACAGAATTCACCCCTCCACTTT. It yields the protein CASSLQNSPLHF.

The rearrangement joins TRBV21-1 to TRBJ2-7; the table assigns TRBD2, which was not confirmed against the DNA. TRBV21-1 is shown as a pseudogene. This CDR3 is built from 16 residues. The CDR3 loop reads CASSKSDRQISYEQYF. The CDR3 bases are TGTGCCAGCAGCAAGAGCGATCGGCAGATTTCCTACGAGCAGTACTTC.

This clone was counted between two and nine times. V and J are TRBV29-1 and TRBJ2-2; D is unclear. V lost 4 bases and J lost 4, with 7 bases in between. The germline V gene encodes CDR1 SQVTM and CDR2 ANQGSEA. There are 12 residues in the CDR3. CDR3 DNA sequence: TGCAGCGTTGTAGGGCCCACCGGGGAGCTGTTTTTT. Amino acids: CSVVGPTGELFF.

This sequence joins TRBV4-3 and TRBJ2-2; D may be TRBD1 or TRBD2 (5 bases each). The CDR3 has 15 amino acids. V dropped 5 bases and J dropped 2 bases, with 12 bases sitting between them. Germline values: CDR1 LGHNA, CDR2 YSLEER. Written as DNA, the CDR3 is TGCGCCAGCAGCTCCGGGACGGGAAACACCGGGGAGCTGTTTTTT. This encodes CASSSGTGNTGELFF.

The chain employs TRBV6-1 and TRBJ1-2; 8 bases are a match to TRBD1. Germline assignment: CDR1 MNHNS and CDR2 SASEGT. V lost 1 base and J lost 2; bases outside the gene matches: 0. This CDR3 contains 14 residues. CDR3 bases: TGTGCCAGCAGTGAAGGACAGGGGAACTATGGCTACACCTTC. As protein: CASSEGQGNYGYTF.

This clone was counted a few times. The CDR3 reads CASSQGTKDRHTQYF. The DNA of the CDR3 is TGCGCCAGCAGCCAAGGGACAAAAGATCGGCATACGCAGTATTTT. The V call is TRBV4-3, the J call TRBJ2-3, with a possible D match to TRBD1 (5 bases). V lost 1 base and J lost 7, with 15 bases in between. The CDR3 length is 15 residues. Germline values: CDR1 LGHNA, CDR2 YSLEER.

The chain's CDR3 is CSAEGDRSQHF. DNA for the CDR3: TGCAGTGCGGAAGGGGATCGGTCCCAGCATTTT. V is TRBV20-1 and J is TRBJ1-5, with D perhaps TRBD1 (5 bases). CDR1 is DFQATT and CDR2 is SNEGSKA in the germline V gene (reference sequence). CDR3 size: 11 residues. Trimming took 6 bases from V and 11 from J, leaving 14 bases between them.

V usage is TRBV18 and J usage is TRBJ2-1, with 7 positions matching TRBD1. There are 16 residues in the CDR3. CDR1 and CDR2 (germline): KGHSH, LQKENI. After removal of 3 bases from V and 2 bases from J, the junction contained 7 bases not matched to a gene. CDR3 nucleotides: TGTGCCAGCTCACCCCGGGACAGCGTAACCTACAATGAGCAGTTCTTC. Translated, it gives CASSPRDSVTYNEQFF.

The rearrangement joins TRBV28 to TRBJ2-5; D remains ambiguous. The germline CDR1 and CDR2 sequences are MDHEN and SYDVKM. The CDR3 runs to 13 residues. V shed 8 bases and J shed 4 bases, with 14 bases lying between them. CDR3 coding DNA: TGTGCCAGCGCTTCGTCCCCCGTAGAGACCCAGTACTTC. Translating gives CASASSPVETQYF.

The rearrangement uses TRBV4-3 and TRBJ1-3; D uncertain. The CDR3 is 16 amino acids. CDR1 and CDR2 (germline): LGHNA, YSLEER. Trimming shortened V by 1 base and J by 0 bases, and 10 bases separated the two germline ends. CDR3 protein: CASSQVGRGSGNTIYF. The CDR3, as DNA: TGCGCCAGCAGCCAAGTAGGAAGAGGCTCTGGAAACACCATATATTTT.